This T cell receptor beta chain was sequenced for a study of CD8 T cells in ankylosing spondylitis. This clonotype is labeled medium-sized. The antigen is undetermined. Molecular-barcoded quantitative 5'-RACE produced these TCR beta libraries. In TCRdb, the 5' RACE reads were re-called with MiXCR into one record per CDR3 protein. The table has 240,000 or so distinct CDR3 sequences, around 11% seen once. Study-level points and caveats: Seemingly distinctive of ankylosing spondylitis blood was a TCR beta motif formed by eight highly homologous variants. Within matched ankylosing spondylitis synovial fluid, disease-linked clones were reportedly significantly enriched.

CDR3 size: 12 residues. The V end lost 6 bases, the J end lost 4 bases, and 9 bases lay between the germline ends. Germline assignment: CDR1 SQVTM and CDR2 ANQGSEA. The sample comprised blood, either unsorted or a sorted T cell fraction (not recorded which). The chain joins TRBV29-1 to TRBJ2-2; D possibly corresponds to TRBD1 (6 bases). This TCR was sampled from a male donor with ankylosing spondylitis or in good health (not recorded which). The CDR3 here is CSVLTGTGELFF. The CDR3 coding sequence is TGCAGCGTGTTGACAGGCACCGGGGAGCTGTTTTTT.